This TCR beta chain was recorded in a study of blood T cell repertoires in COVID-19. Study background: Sites across the United States, Italy and Spain contributed samples from acute and convalescent COVID-19. In each case, the material was cDNA or gDNA derived from T cells, B-cell-depleted T cells, or PBMCs.

Trimming cost V 3 bases and J 7 bases, with 19 bases left between them. CDR1 and CDR2 (germline): MGHRA, YSYEKL. This CDR3 contains 16 residues. Authors' methods: Amplification of reference gene primers provided the estimated nucleated cell counts. Assay used: immunoSEQ multiplex PCR; TCRdb lists only in-frame clones, some missing. The V and J calls and clone size are taken from that table; D and trimming were inferred from the DNA. In the table there are approximately 100,000 clones, 80% to 95% of which are singletons. This clonotype originated in a man between 65 and 85 years old with acute or convalescent COVID-19. Sequenced material: peripheral blood. This sequence joins TRBV4-1 and TRBJ1-5; D is uncertain. CDR3: CASSHPGGQDWQPQHF. The CDR3 DNA reads as TGCGCCAGCAGCCATCCCGGCGGGCAGGATTGGCAGCCCCAGCATTTT.